This TCR beta chain was recovered during a study of T cell clonality in common variable immunodeficiency. Concerning this clone itself: The read halts 3 residues ahead of the CDR3 end, with the missing end drawn from the germline J gene.

TCRdb's copy holds only in-frame clones and misses some; the assay was immunoSEQ multiplex PCR. This sample carries 57,000 or so clones, none of them present only once. CDR1 and CDR2 from the germline V gene are SEHNR and FQNEAQ (reference sequence). The CDR3 has 13 residues. V was shortened by 5 bases and J by 6 bases, with 14 bases between the two germline ends. This receptor was obtained from a person aged 18-69 years in good health. The chain combines TRBV7-9 with TRBJ2-7; D call uncertain. Sequencing input: peripheral blood mononuclear cells. The part of the CDR3 DNA that was read is TGTGCCAGCAGCGACTCCACCAGAGCCGAG. Translating it yields CASSDSTRAE. The entire CDR3 is CASSDSTRAEQYF.